The source of this TCR beta chain is a study of technical replicates of blood from a handful of donors. Only in-frame clones appear in the TCRdb table, and some are missing; sequencing was by immunoSEQ multiplex PCR. Among 76,000 or so clones, around 90% were seen once, and the ten largest hold 0.25%. The V and J ends lost 4 bases and 3 bases respectively, with 13 bases between them. The V gene's germline CDR1 is MGHRA and CDR2 YSYEKL. CDR3 length: 15 amino acids. The rearrangement uses TRBV4-1 and TRBJ1-3; D possibly corresponds to TRBD1 (6 bases). The TCR originated in a human donor in good health. Input material: T cells isolated from PBMCs. CDR3 sequence reads: CASSPSGGLGNTIYF. The CDR3 bases are TGCGCCAGCAGCCCGTCGGGGGGGCTTGGAAACACCATATATTTT.